Listed below are T cell receptor beta chains from one sample, sequenced in a study of regulatory T cells in long-lasting Graves disease. TCRdb re-called the multiplex PCR reads with MiXCR, one entry per CDR3 protein. The sample has 350,000 to 450,000 distinct CDR3 sequences; less than 25% are singletons. The material sequenced was peripheral blood mononuclear cells (PBMCs), taken when the disease was refractory, from a patient treated with antithyroid drugs. The receptors come from a female donor with Graves disease. Both conserved end residues are trimmed from each CDR3. The D gene is left open where the match is weak.

d_call: -; v_call: TRBV5-1; cdr3_aa: ASSRSSSEKLF
d_call: -; v_call: TRBV12-3/TRBV12-4; cdr3_aa: ASSLLSGPYNEQF
d_call: -; v_call: TRBV28; cdr3_aa: ASSKTNKAF
d_call: -; v_call: TRBV29-1; cdr3_aa: SGGTGAGELF
d_call: -; v_call: TRBV20-1; cdr3_aa: SASQGWAIGTADTQY
d_call: -; v_call: TRBV12-3/TRBV12-4; cdr3_aa: ASRNSPTGELF
d_call: -; v_call: TRBV13; cdr3_aa: ASSHGMNTEAF
d_call: TRBD1; v_call: TRBV20-1; cdr3_aa: SAWTGGEQPQH
d_call: TRBD2; v_call: TRBV6-2/TRBV6-3; cdr3_aa: ASRRGGITYEQY
d_call: -; v_call: TRBV28; cdr3_aa: ASSLILSNQPQH
d_call: -; v_call: TRBV7-2; cdr3_aa: ASSSAGASSYEQY
d_call: -; v_call: TRBV2; cdr3_aa: ASKPGVSYEQY
d_call: -; v_call: TRBV7-9; cdr3_aa: ASSLRGWNGYT
d_call: -; v_call: TRBV30; cdr3_aa: AWETGTNQPQH
d_call: -; v_call: TRBV7-8; cdr3_aa: ASSAVSNQPQH
d_call: -; v_call: TRBV27; cdr3_aa: ASSPYGRSNSEAF
d_call: TRBD1; v_call: TRBV9; cdr3_aa: ASSAGTGTQETQY
d_call: TRBD2; v_call: TRBV14; cdr3_aa: ASSQGLAGVLYEQY
d_call: -; v_call: TRBV15; cdr3_aa: ATSRGPSETQY
d_call: -; v_call: TRBV28; cdr3_aa: ASSLQGSKTEAF
d_call: -; v_call: TRBV7-2; cdr3_aa: ASSAGMGYGYT
d_call: -; v_call: TRBV28; cdr3_aa: ASSLRREDTEAF
d_call: TRBD2; v_call: TRBV28; cdr3_aa: ASSSPLGLAGYTDTQY
d_call: -; v_call: TRBV7-2; cdr3_aa: ASSLAGRSYNSPLH
d_call: -; v_call: TRBV6-2/TRBV6-3; cdr3_aa: ASSYSKAGKYEQY
d_call: TRBD2; v_call: TRBV7-2; cdr3_aa: ASSGGSGRAAKNIQY
d_call: TRBD1; v_call: TRBV6-1; cdr3_aa: ASSRRQGRIWANVLT
d_call: -; v_call: TRBV7-2; cdr3_aa: ASSLTETYHY
d_call: -; v_call: TRBV2; cdr3_aa: ASTPGPGPIGNTIY
d_call: -; v_call: TRBV20-1; cdr3_aa: SARAGTTPQY
d_call: TRBD1; v_call: TRBV10-3; cdr3_aa: AISEQGEAF
d_call: -; v_call: TRBV5-1; cdr3_aa: ASRTGEGYNEQF
d_call: -; v_call: TRBV28; cdr3_aa: ASNSPTVGSYNSPLH
d_call: -; v_call: TRBV29-1; cdr3_aa: SVDKGSGRIGTQY
d_call: -; v_call: TRBV27; cdr3_aa: ASSISVARSLNSPLH
d_call: -; v_call: TRBV27; cdr3_aa: ASSKINQPQH
d_call: TRBD1; v_call: TRBV28; cdr3_aa: ASSGQGVWEQY
d_call: -; v_call: TRBV19; cdr3_aa: ASQGGRLMNTEAF
d_call: TRBD2; v_call: TRBV6-1; cdr3_aa: ASSTSSGSGANVLT
d_call: -; v_call: TRBV7-6; cdr3_aa: ASSLADTGNYEQY
d_call: -; v_call: TRBV11-2; cdr3_aa: ANSSDGFLNTEAF
d_call: -; v_call: TRBV9; cdr3_aa: ASAFRPTREETQY
d_call: TRBD1; v_call: TRBV18; cdr3_aa: ASSRQGLLHDAGELF
d_call: -; v_call: TRBV30; cdr3_aa: AGTFETNEKLF
d_call: -; v_call: TRBV7-8; cdr3_aa: ASSLGGRNYGYT
d_call: -; v_call: TRBV28; cdr3_aa: ASSSRSVYEQY